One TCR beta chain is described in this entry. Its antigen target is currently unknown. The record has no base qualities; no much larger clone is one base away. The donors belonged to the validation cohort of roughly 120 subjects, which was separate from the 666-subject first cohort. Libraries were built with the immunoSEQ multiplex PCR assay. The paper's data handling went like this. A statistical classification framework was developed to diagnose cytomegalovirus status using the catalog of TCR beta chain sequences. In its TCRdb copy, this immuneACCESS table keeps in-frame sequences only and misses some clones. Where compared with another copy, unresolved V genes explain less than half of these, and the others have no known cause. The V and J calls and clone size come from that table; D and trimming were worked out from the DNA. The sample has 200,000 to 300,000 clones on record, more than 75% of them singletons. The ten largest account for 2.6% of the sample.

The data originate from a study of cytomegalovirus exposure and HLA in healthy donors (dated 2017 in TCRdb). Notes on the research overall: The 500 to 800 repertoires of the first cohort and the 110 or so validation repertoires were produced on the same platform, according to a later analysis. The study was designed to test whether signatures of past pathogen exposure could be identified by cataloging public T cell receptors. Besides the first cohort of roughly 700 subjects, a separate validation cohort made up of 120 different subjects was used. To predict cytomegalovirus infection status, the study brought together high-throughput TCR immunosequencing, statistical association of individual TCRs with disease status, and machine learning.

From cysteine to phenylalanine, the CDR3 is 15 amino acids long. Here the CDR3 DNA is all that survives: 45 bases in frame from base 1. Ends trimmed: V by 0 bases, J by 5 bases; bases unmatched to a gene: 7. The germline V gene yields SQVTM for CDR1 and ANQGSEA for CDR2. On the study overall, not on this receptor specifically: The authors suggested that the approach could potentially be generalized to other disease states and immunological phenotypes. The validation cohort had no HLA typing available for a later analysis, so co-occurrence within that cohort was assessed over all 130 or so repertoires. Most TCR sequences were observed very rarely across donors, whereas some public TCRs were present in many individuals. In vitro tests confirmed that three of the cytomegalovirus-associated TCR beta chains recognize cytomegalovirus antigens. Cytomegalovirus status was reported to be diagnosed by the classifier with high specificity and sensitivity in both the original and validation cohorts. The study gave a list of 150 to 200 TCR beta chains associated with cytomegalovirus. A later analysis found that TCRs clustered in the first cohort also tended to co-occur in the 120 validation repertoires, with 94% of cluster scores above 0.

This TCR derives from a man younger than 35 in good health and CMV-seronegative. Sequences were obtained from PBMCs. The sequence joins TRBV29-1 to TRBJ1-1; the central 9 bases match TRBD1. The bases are TGCAGCGTTGAAGACCCGACAGGGGGAAGGACTGAAGCTTTCTTT. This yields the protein CSVEDPTGGRTEAFF.